This entry describes one T cell receptor beta chain. This record belongs to a study of blood T cell repertoires in COVID-19. Study details: The United States, Italy and Spain supplied acute and convalescent COVID-19 samples. T cells, B-cell-depleted T cells, or PBMCs supplied cDNA or gDNA.

The CDR3 runs 18 residues. V trimming: 4 bases; J trimming: 4 bases; junction bases outside the gene matches: 11. CDR1 and CDR2 (germline): MNHEY, SMNVEV (reference sequence). Per the study methods: Scientists estimated how many nucleated cells there were by amplifying reference gene primers. Measured with immunoSEQ multiplex PCR; TCRdb has only the in-frame clones, and not every one. V, J and clone size reflect that table, while D and trimming were determined from the DNA. The data hold about 250,000 clones, with 70% to 85% observed a single time. The specimen was peripheral blood. The genes are TRBV27 and TRBJ2-2, with 11 bases matching TRBD2. The sequence was collected from a man older than 75 with acute or convalescent COVID-19. The CDR3 region has the DNA TGTGCCAGCAGTTCGAACCTCTTAGCGGGGGGGCGCACCGGGGAGCTGTTTTTT. Translating gives CASSSNLLAGGRTGELFF.